A single sample gave rise to the 30 T cell receptor beta chains below, sequenced in a study of blood T cell repertoires in COVID-19. Data came from immunoSEQ multiplex PCR; TCRdb stores just in-frame clones and leaves some out. The sample lists some 130,000 clones; 88% were seen once. Sequencing was done on a sample of peripheral blood. These receptor sequences come from a man in his fifties or sixties with acute or convalescent COVID-19.

The V and J genes are TRBV5-5 and TRBJ1-3, with 11 bases fitting TRBD1. The germline V gene encodes CDR1 SGHKS and CDR2 YYEKEE (reference sequence). CDR3 length equals 16 residues. J gave up 3 bases and V 4 bases, and 6 bases lay outside the gene matches. CDR3 DNA: TGTGCCAGCAGCCTCGGACAGGGGGCTGATGGAAACACCATATATTTT. Amino acid sequence: CASSLGQGADGNTIYF. Full variable domain (rest looked up from reference TRBV5-5 and TRBJ1-3): DAGVTQSPTHLIKTRGQQVTLRCSPISGHKSVSWYQQVLGQGPQFIFQYYEKEERGRGNFPDRFSARQFPNYSSELNVNALLLGDSALYLCASSLGQGADGNTIYFGEGSWLTVV.

This clone was recorded once. The chain recombines TRBV29-1 with TRBJ1-1; D perhaps matches TRBD1 (5 bases). Trimming took off 7 bases at V and 7 bases at J, with 13 bases between the two ends. This CDR3 is 11 amino acids long. Germline V lookup: CDR1 SQVTM, CDR2 ANQGSEA. This CDR3 is CSAVTTVEAFF. The CDR3 bases are TGCAGCGCCGTAACGACAGTTGAAGCTTTCTTT.

The CDR3 is CAWSELEGYTF. CDR3 nucleotide sequence: TGTGCCTGGAGTGAATTGGAGGGCTACACCTTC. The V gene is TRBV30, the J gene TRBJ1-2, with D uncertain. The CDR3 loop spans 11 amino acids. Germline V CDR1 and CDR2: GTSNPN, SVGIG (reference sequence). With 1 base removed from V and 8 bases from J, the gap between germline ends came to 8 bases.

The chain combines TRBV7-2 with TRBJ2-1; possibly TRBD2 for D (5 bases). The CDR3 has 14 residues. Germline V CDR1 and CDR2: SGHTA, FQGNSA. Trimming left V 5 bases short and J 6 bases short, with 14 bases between. The DNA for the CDR3 is TGTGCCAGCAGCCCTCGCAGGACTGCCAATGAGCAGTTCTTC. Translating gives CASSPRRTANEQFF. Together with reference TRBV7-2 and TRBJ2-1, the CDR3 gives the full variable domain: GAGVSQSPSNKVTEKGKDVELRCDPISGHTALYWYRQSLGQGLEFLIYFQGNSAPDKSGLPSDRFSAERTGGSVSTLTIQRTQQEDSAVYLCASSPRRTANEQFFGPGTRLTVL.

The genes are TRBV18 and TRBJ2-1; the D gene is possibly TRBD2 (6 bases). The CDR3 consists of 16 residues. The germline CDR1 and CDR2 sequences are KGHSH and LQKENI. V dropped 5 bases and J dropped 4 bases, with 18 bases sitting between them. CDR3 nucleotides: TGTGCCAGCTCAAAATTCTCGGGGGAGCGGTACAATGAGCAGTTCTTC. Amino acids: CASSKFSGERYNEQFF. Using reference TRBV18 and TRBJ2-1 for the parts outside the CDR3, the full variable domain is NAGVMQNPRHLVRRRGQEARLRCSPMKGHSHVYWYRQLPEEGLKFMVYLQKENIIDESGMPKERFSAEFPKEGPSILRIQQVVRGDSAAYFCASSKFSGERYNEQFFGPGTRLTVL.

The chain's CDR3 is CASSQAGGLETQYF. DNA of the CDR3: TGCGCCAGCAGCCAGGCAGGGGGATTAGAGACCCAGTACTTC. V and J are TRBV5-1 and TRBJ2-5; TRBD1 aligns across 7 bases. V gave up 4 bases and J gave up 4 bases; unmatched junction bases: 7. Germline CDR1 and CDR2: SGHRS and YFSETQ. CDR3 size: 14 residues.

The gene calls are TRBV7-2 and TRBJ2-5; no clear D. The CDR3 has 14 residues. The germline CDR1 and CDR2 sequences are SGHTA and FQGNSA. Trimming pared 5 bases from V and 3 bases from J, leaving 13 bases between. DNA of the CDR3: TGTGCCAGCAGCCAGATGGCGGCGAAAGAGACCCAGTACTTC. As protein: CASSQMAAKETQYF.

This clone appeared a single time. The CDR3 reads CASSNRDRVHSGANVLTF. CDR3 sequence (DNA): TGCGCCAGCAGCAACCGGGACAGGGTCCACTCTGGGGCCAACGTCCTGACTTTC. The chain links TRBV5-1 to TRBJ2-6, with TRBD1 matching over 9 bases. Germline V gene data show CDR1 as SGHRS and CDR2 as YFSETQ. This CDR3 comprises 18 residues. V lost 4 bases, J lost 0 bases, and 8 bases stayed unmatched.

The chain combines TRBV5-1 with TRBJ1-2; weak D call: TRBD1 (5 bases). CDR3 length equals 14 residues. V shed 4 bases and J shed 7 bases, with 17 bases lying between them. Looked up from germline, CDR1 is SGHRS and CDR2 is YFSETQ. The CDR3 region is CASSIGTDYLGYTF. In nucleotides, the CDR3 is TGCGCCAGCAGCATAGGGACGGACTATCTTGGCTACACCTTC.

This clone is a singleton in its sample. This chain connects TRBV7-3 to TRBJ2-5, with D possibly matching TRBD1 (6 bases). The CDR3 spans 15 residues. Germline CDR1 reads SGHTA; CDR2 reads FQGTGA. V lost 4 bases to trimming and J lost 4 bases, with 16 bases between them. Here the CDR3 reads CASSYGSGVAETQYF. The CDR3 DNA reads as TGTGCCAGCAGCTATGGTTCAGGGGTAGCAGAGACCCAGTACTTC.

This CDR3 is CASSFLTDQETQYF. The CDR3 DNA sequence: TGTGCCAGCAGCTTCCTGACAGATCAAGAGACCCAGTACTTC. The chain couples TRBV11-2 to TRBJ2-5, with a weak D call TRBD1 (5 bases). Trimming cost V 3 bases and J 2 bases, with 10 bases left between them. The CDR3 totals 14 residues. Germline CDR1 and CDR2: SGHAT and FQNNGV. Variable domain in full (rest from reference TRBV11-2 and TRBJ2-5): EAGVAQSPRYKIIEKRQSVAFWCNPISGHATLYWYQQILGQGPKLLIQFQNNGVVDDSQLPKDRFSAERLKGVDSTLKIQPAKLEDSAVYLCASSFLTDQETQYFGPGTRLLVL.

This chain links TRBV19 with TRBJ1-5; 8 nucleotides match TRBD1. Germline V lookup: CDR1 LNHDA, CDR2 SQIVND (reference sequence). Trimming removed 4 bases from V and 7 bases from J; junction bases left unmatched: 6. CDR3 length equals 14 residues. CDR3 bases: TGTGCCAGTAGTACGGGACAGGCAAGGCAGCCCCAGCATTTT. This encodes CASSTGQARQPQHF.

The chain combines TRBV29-1 with TRBJ1-1, with a possible D match to TRBD1 (6 bases). The length of the CDR3 is 12 residues. V was pared by 7 bases and J by 7 bases, with 16 bases between. In germline, CDR1 is SQVTM, CDR2 ANQGSEA. The chain's CDR3 is CSASDRSFEAFF. In DNA, the CDR3 is TGCAGCGCGTCGGACAGAAGTTTTGAAGCTTTCTTT.

The chain employs TRBV6-6 and TRBJ2-1; 7 bases map to TRBD2. The CDR3 is 14 amino acids. The V segment lost 6 bases and the J segment 0 bases; nucleotides outside the gene matches: 2. Germline V gene sequence: CDR1 MNHNY, CDR2 SVGAGI (reference sequence). The CDR3 DNA follows: TGTGCCAGCAGACTAGCGAACTCCTACAATGAGCAGTTCTTC. As protein: CASRLANSYNEQFF.

This chain connects TRBV10-1 to TRBJ2-5, with a weak D call TRBD2 (5 bases). Germline values: CDR1 WNHNN, CDR2 SYGVQD (reference sequence). The CDR3 has 13 amino acids. V lost 0 bases, J lost 3 bases, and 5 bases lay in between. The CDR3 nucleotides read TGCGCCAGCAGTGAGTCGGGAGAAGAGACCCAGTACTTC. This gives the protein CASSESGEETQYF.

The genes are TRBV5-1 and TRBJ1-2, with D hard to call. Germline V gene data show CDR1 as SGHRS and CDR2 as YFSETQ. Trimming left V 0 bases short and J 0 bases short, with 12 bases between. This CDR3 has 16 residues. As DNA, the CDR3 is TGCGCCAGCAGCTTGGGACCGTTAGGAGCTAACTATGGCTACACCTTC. Protein product: CASSLGPLGANYGYTF. Combining the CDR3 with reference TRBV5-1 and TRBJ1-2 gives the whole variable domain KAGVTQTPRYLIKTRGQQVTLSCSPISGHRSVSWYQQTPGQGLQFLFEYFSETQRNKGNFPGRFSGRQFSNSRSEMNVSTLELGDSALYLCASSLGPLGANYGYTFGSGTRLTVV.

DNA of the CDR3: TGTGCCAGCAGCGGGCAAGACAGGGTGGTATCACCCCTCCACTTT. It yields the protein CASSGQDRVVSPLHF. The V and J genes are TRBV9 and TRBJ1-6; 7 bases line up with TRBD1. This CDR3 has 15 residues. The V and J ends lost 3 bases and 10 bases, in that order; junction bases with no gene match: 10. Germline V gene lookup returns CDR1 SGDLS and CDR2 YYNGEE.

The chain recombines TRBV10-3 with TRBJ2-4, with D unresolved. V was shortened by 0 bases and J by 1 base, with 7 bases between the two germline ends. Germline V gene sequence: CDR1 ENHRY, CDR2 SYGVKD. The CDR3 has 15 residues. CDR3 nucleotide sequence: TGTGCCATCAGTGAGTCTCAACTTGCCAAAAACATTCAGTACTTC. Amino acid sequence: CAISESQLAKNIQYF.

To note about this clone: The junction departs from germline at one end; a sequencing error may be responsible. The rearrangement links TRBV7-7 to TRBJ2-5, with a possible D match to TRBD1 (6 bases). Germline CDR1 and CDR2: SSHAT and FNYEAQ (reference sequence). The CDR3 contains 16 residues. CDR3 amino acids: CASSFGTGSWGETQYF. CDR3 coding DNA: TGTGCTAGCAGCTTTGGAACAGGGAGTTGGGGGGAGACCCAGTACTTC.

V is TRBV5-1 and J is TRBJ2-5; possibly TRBD2 for D (5 bases). The CDR3 consists of 15 residues. Trimming stripped 3 bases from V and 3 bases from J, with 15 bases between. Germline V gene lookup returns CDR1 SGHRS and CDR2 YFSETQ. The CDR3 region has the DNA TGCGCCAGCAGCTCGGGGATGGTGCGCGAAGAGACCCAGTACTTC. Translation: CASSSGMVREETQYF.

This clone was recorded at least ten times. V gene TRBV29-1 combines with J gene TRBJ1-2; D is ambiguous. Germline V gives CDR1 SQVTM, CDR2 ANQGSEA. The CDR3 contains 12 residues. The V and J ends lost 5 bases and 8 bases respectively, with 15 bases between them. The CDR3 is CSVSGSVEGYTF. The CDR3 nucleotides read TGCAGCGTTTCGGGTTCGGTGGAAGGCTACACCTTC.

This clone was seen only once. The junction does not match germline at one end; this may be a read error. The chain employs TRBV18 and TRBJ1-4; no reliable D call. This CDR3 has 12 residues. Germline V CDR1 and CDR2: KGHSH, LQKENI. CDR3 residues: CASSQYNGKLFF. In DNA, the CDR3 is TGTGCCAGCTCCCAATACAATGGAAAACTGTTTTTT.

This clone was recorded only once. This rearrangement joins TRBV27 to TRBJ1-1, with a possible D match to TRBD1 (6 bases). The V gene lost 3 bases and the J gene lost 2 bases, with 13 bases spanning the gap. Per germline, CDR1 MNHEY and CDR2 SMNVEV (reference sequence). The CDR3 consists of 15 residues. The CDR3 here is CASSLLPRGNTEAFF. The CDR3 DNA sequence: TGTGCCAGCAGTTTGTTACCCAGGGGTAACACTGAAGCTTTCTTT.

This chain links TRBV12-3 or TRBV12-4 with TRBJ1-1; D perhaps matches TRBD1 (5 bases). The CDR3 has 13 amino acids. V dropped 11 bases and J dropped 10 bases, with 23 bases sitting between them. The CDR3 DNA follows: TGTGCCGGCACCCACGACGGGGGATCTGGAGCTTTCTTT. This codes for CAGTHDGGSGAFF.

This clone occurred once. The chain recombines TRBV5-4 with TRBJ1-2; a weak D match, TRBD1 (6 bases). The germline V and J ends were trimmed by 5 bases and 0 bases, with 8 bases remaining between them. The germline V gene has CDR1 SGHNT and CDR2 YYREEE (reference sequence). This CDR3 contains 13 residues. The CDR3 bases are TGTGCCAGCAGACAGGGACCTAACTATGGCTACACCTTC. Translating gives CASRQGPNYGYTF.

The rearrangement links TRBV7-8 to TRBJ1-1; weak D call: TRBD1 (5 bases). This CDR3 region has 16 residues. V was trimmed by 1 base and J by 2 bases, leaving 14 bases between them. In germline, CDR1 is SGHVS, CDR2 FQNEAQ. In DNA form, the CDR3 reads TGTGCCAGCAGCTTAGGACGGCAGGGCGGTAACACTGAAGCTTTCTTT. This gives the protein CASSLGRQGGNTEAFF.

This rearrangement joins TRBV29-1 to TRBJ1-1; D is possibly TRBD1 (6 bases). The CDR3 is 13 residues long. Trimming stripped 3 bases from V and 3 bases from J, with 11 bases between. Germline loops: CDR1 SQVTM, CDR2 ANQGSEA. CDR3 region: CSVEQGKDTEAFF. The CDR3 bases are TGCAGCGTTGAGCAGGGGAAGGACACTGAAGCTTTCTTT.

In its sample, this clone was seen once. V is TRBV11-2 and J is TRBJ2-2, with D perhaps matching TRBD1 (6 bases). The germline CDR1 and CDR2 sequences are SGHAT and FQNNGV. The CDR3 consists of 14 residues. The V and J ends lost 6 bases and 4 bases respectively, with 12 bases between them. This CDR3 reads CASRQQGSTGELFF. The CDR3 DNA reads TGTGCCAGCAGACAGCAGGGGAGCACCGGGGAGCTGTTTTTT.

The chain joins TRBV5-1 to TRBJ1-1, with D perhaps TRBD1 (5 bases). Per germline, CDR1 SGHRS and CDR2 YFSETQ. CDR3 size: 14 residues. V was shortened by 5 bases and J by 4 bases, with 15 bases between the two germline ends. The CDR3 here is CASREQGLGTEAFF. In DNA form, the CDR3 reads TGCGCCAGCAGAGAGCAGGGACTCGGCACTGAAGCTTTCTTT.

This clone has just one count. The chain is built from TRBV6-6 and TRBJ1-2, with no clear D. This CDR3 comprises 13 residues. Per the germline V gene, CDR1 is MNHNY and CDR2 is SVGAGI (reference sequence). Trimming cost V 2 bases and J 14 bases, with 18 bases left between them. CDR3 sequence (DNA): TGTGCCAGCAGTTACGATTCTTGGGAGTTAGCGACCTTC. Protein product: CASSYDSWELATF.